This entry describes one T cell receptor (beta chain). Indicated treatment: 19 received Ad26.COV2.S at low or high dose, single or two shots; several received placebo; per-sample allocation not given. The study sampled participants on day 63 after the first vaccine or placebo injection. The germline V gene has CDR1 LNHDA and CDR2 SQIVND (reference sequence). The CDR3 contains 13 residues. After removal of 5 bases from V and 9 bases from J, the junction contained 6 bases not matched to a gene. This sample stems from a study of Ad26.COV2.S vaccination and SARS-CoV-2 variants. Study context: Donor was in the COV1001 Ad26.COV2.S trial arm. Ad26.COV2.S shots went into the muscle once or twice, 56 days apart.

Method: immunoSEQ multiplex PCR; TCRdb's copy keeps in-frame clones and lacks some. Of about 390,000 clones listed, roughly nine tenths are singletons. The V gene is TRBV19, the J gene TRBJ2-1, with 8 bases lining up with TRBD2. This receptor was obtained from a person between 18 and 60 years old who received the Ad26.COV2.S COVID-19 vaccine or a placebo. This sample comprised peripheral blood, obtained in a trial of Ad26.COV2.S vaccine versus placebo. The CDR3 DNA is TGTGCCAGTAGTGTCGCGGGGGGCAGTGAGCAGTTCTTC. It specifies CASSVAGGSEQFF.